Following are 18 T cell receptor beta chains from one sample sequenced in a study of control samples from healthy donors and cancer patients. Repertoires were generated with immunoSEQ multiplex PCR, while TCRdb's copy carries only in-frame clones and drops some. The table has approximately 97,000 clones, roughly 88% seen once. The sequenced material came from blood. These receptors all stem from a man younger than 40 in good health.

The rearrangement joins TRBV28 to TRBJ2-7; the D gene is possibly TRBD2 (5 bases). Germline loops: CDR1 MDHEN, CDR2 SYDVKM. This CDR3 region has 14 residues. Trimming removed 8 bases from V and 2 bases from J, with 16 bases in between. CDR3 DNA sequence: TGTGCCAGCTCCAGCAGGAGGCCCACCTACGAGCAGTACTTC. Protein sequence: CASSSRRPTYEQYF.

The J gene is TRBJ1-1, the V gene TRBV19, with D hard to call. The germline V gene encodes CDR1 LNHDA and CDR2 SQIVND (reference sequence). V was shortened by 0 bases and J by 5 bases, with 10 bases between the two germline ends. The CDR3 length is 14 residues. CDR3 sequence: CASSIEVSRTEAFF. DNA of the CDR3: TGTGCCAGTAGTATAGAGGTAAGCCGGACTGAAGCTTTCTTT.

The rearrangement joins TRBV19 to TRBJ2-7; unclear D gene. The V gene lost 3 bases and the J gene lost 1 base, with 7 bases spanning the gap. Germline CDR1 and CDR2: LNHDA and SQIVND (reference sequence). There are 13 residues in the CDR3. The CDR3 spells CASSIPPSYEQYF. Here the CDR3 DNA reads TGTGCCAGTAGTATTCCCCCTTCCTACGAGCAGTACTTC.

This chain links TRBV5-6 with TRBJ2-7; perhaps TRBD2 as D (6 bases). This CDR3 is 14 amino acids long. Trimming pared 4 bases from V and 3 bases from J, leaving 14 bases between. CDR1 is SGHDT and CDR2 is YYEEEE in the germline V gene. CDR3: CASSLGLGGYEQYF. The CDR3 DNA reads as TGTGCCAGCAGCCTCGGACTGGGGGGCTACGAGCAGTACTTC.

This clone has only one observation. The V gene is TRBV18, the J gene TRBJ1-1, with 7 bases fitting TRBD1. Germline CDR1 reads KGHSH; CDR2 reads LQKENI. This CDR3 region has 17 residues. The V gene end was trimmed by 3 bases and the J gene end by 1 base; junction bases not matched to a gene: 11. In DNA form, the CDR3 reads TGTGCCAGCTCACCCCCAGGACAGGTTTTCGAGAACACTGAAGCTTTCTTT. Translating gives CASSPPGQVFENTEAFF. Looking up the rest from reference TRBV18 and TRBJ1-1 gives the full variable domain: NAGVMQNPRHLVRRRGQEARLRCSPMKGHSHVYWYRQLPEEGLKFMVYLQKENIIDESGMPKERFSAEFPKEGPSILRIQQVVRGDSAAYFCASSPPGQVFENTEAFFGQGTRLTVV.

J is TRBJ1-4 and V is TRBV7-9; 7 bases line up with TRBD1. Germline V gene lookup returns CDR1 SEHNR and CDR2 FQNEAQ (reference sequence). Losses at the gene ends were 4 bases for V and 6 bases for J; bases not matched to a gene: 8. This CDR3 comprises 15 residues. Here the CDR3 DNA reads TGTGCCAGCAGCTCGCGGGGCAGGGGGGATGAAAAACTGTTTTTT. Amino acids: CASSSRGRGDEKLFF.

The V call is TRBV12-3 or TRBV12-4, the J call TRBJ2-7, with D hard to call. The V end lost 3 bases, the J end lost 2 bases, and 8 bases lay between the germline ends. CDR3 size: 13 residues. CDR3 sequence reads: CASSLSTTYEQYF. The CDR3 DNA follows: TGTGCCAGCAGTTTGTCTACCACCTACGAGCAGTACTTC.

The chain links TRBV9 to TRBJ2-7; the D call may be TRBD1 or TRBD2 (5 bases each). This CDR3 comprises 14 residues. The ends were cut back, 4 bases at V and 7 bases at J, with 18 bases in the middle. Germline loops: CDR1 SGDLS, CDR2 YYNGEE. CDR3 bases: TGTGCCAGCAGCAAAGGTGGGGGAGCTAGGGAGCAGTACTTC. Translated, it gives CASSKGGGAREQYF.

The V and J genes are TRBV18 and TRBJ2-7, with D perhaps TRBD2 (6 bases). The CDR3 totals 14 residues. Trimming shortened V by 1 base and J by 7 bases, and 14 bases separated the two germline ends. Germline-derived CDR1 and CDR2 are KGHSH and LQKENI. The CDR3 DNA is TGTGCCAGCTCACCACGGGGGGAATTAAGGGAGCAGTACTTC. As protein: CASSPRGELREQYF.

The chain is built from TRBV3-1 (or the pseudogene TRBV3-2) and TRBJ2-1; D ambiguous. The germline V and J ends were trimmed by 5 bases and 0 bases, with 17 bases remaining between them. Germline CDR1 is LGHDT and CDR2 is YNNKEL (reference sequence). There are 17 residues in the CDR3. This CDR3 is CASSKNLWADSYNEQFF. The CDR3 nucleotides are TGTGCCAGCAGCAAAAACCTTTGGGCGGACTCCTACAATGAGCAGTTCTTC.

V is TRBV5-4 and J is TRBJ2-7; the match to TRBD2 covers 7 bases. With 0 bases clipped from V and 7 bases from J, the junction kept 13 bases outside the gene matches. The CDR3 has 16 amino acids. Germline CDR1 reads SGHNT; CDR2 reads YYREEE (reference sequence). This CDR3 is CASSLGPGGSSGEQYF. CDR3 nucleotides: TGTGCCAGCAGCTTGGGACCTGGCGGGAGTTCGGGAGAGCAGTACTTC.

This chain links TRBV19 with TRBJ2-5, with D possibly being TRBD1 (8 bases). The CDR3 is 16 residues long. CDR1 is LNHDA, CDR2 SQIVND, per germline (reference sequence). Deletions cut 3 bases from V and 5 bases from J, with 19 bases between. This CDR3 reads CASSIETGEGTETQYF. Written as DNA, the CDR3 is TGTGCCAGTAGTATTGAGACAGGGGAGGGAACGGAGACCCAGTACTTC.

The chain has TRBV19 and TRBJ2-1; D is possibly TRBD2 (6 bases). The CDR3 contains 16 residues. V dropped 4 bases and J dropped 5 bases, with 18 bases sitting between them. The germline V gene encodes CDR1 LNHDA and CDR2 SQIVND (reference sequence). This chain's CDR3 is CASSSAGLTGNNEQFF. The CDR3 DNA is TGTGCCAGTAGTAGCGCTGGACTAACGGGAAACAATGAGCAGTTCTTC.

The J gene is TRBJ1-1, the V gene TRBV4-1, with D possibly being TRBD1 (6 bases). The CDR3 sequence is 15 residues long. Germline V gene lookup returns CDR1 MGHRA and CDR2 YSYEKL. V gave up 6 bases and J gave up 4 bases, with 18 bases separating them. Written as DNA, the CDR3 is TGCGCCAGCAGATACTACAACAGGGACGCCACTGAAGCTTTCTTT. This codes for CASRYYNRDATEAFF.

The V call is TRBV6-1, the J call TRBJ2-6, with D hard to call. Germline V gene lookup returns CDR1 MNHNS and CDR2 SASEGT. The CDR3 extends over 18 amino acids. The V end lost 2 bases, the J end lost 0 bases, and 14 bases lay between the germline ends. CDR3 residues: CASSELRAASSGANVLTF. The CDR3 coding sequence is TGTGCCAGCAGTGAACTTCGGGCAGCAAGCTCTGGGGCCAACGTCCTGACTTTC.

This chain connects TRBV4-3 to TRBJ2-1, with 7 bases identical to TRBD1. The germline CDR1 and CDR2 sequences are LGHNA and YSLEER. Trimming removed 3 bases from V and 0 bases from J; junction bases left unmatched: 14. This CDR3 region has 19 residues. In DNA, the CDR3 is TGCGCCAGCAGCCAGATGATGTACCGGGACAGTGACTCCTACAATGAGCAGTTCTTC. Protein sequence: CASSQMMYRDSDSYNEQFF.

The rearrangement uses TRBV4-3 and TRBJ2-2; 7 bases fit TRBD2. The length of the CDR3 is 13 residues. Per germline, CDR1 LGHNA and CDR2 YSLEER. The ends lost 4 bases at V and 8 bases at J; junction bases unmatched: 4. The CDR3 protein is CASSRTSVGELFF. The CDR3 DNA sequence: TGCGCCAGCAGCCGAACTAGCGTAGGGGAGCTGTTTTTT.

V usage is TRBV7-2 and J usage is TRBJ1-2, with 7 nucleotides matching TRBD1. The V gene's germline CDR1 is SGHTA and CDR2 FQGNSA. The CDR3 sequence is 15 residues long. Trimming cost V 4 bases and J 0 bases; bases outside gene matches: 5. The CDR3 region has the DNA TGTGCCAGCAGCTCGGGACAGTCCGCTAACTATGGCTACACCTTC. Translated: CASSSGQSANYGYTF.